This TCR beta chain was recovered during a study of blood T cell repertoires in COVID-19. Clones were read by immunoSEQ multiplex PCR, and TCRdb kept only the in-frame ones, dropping some. This table has approximately 270,000 clones, approximately 90% appearing once. Germline V gene lookup returns CDR1 MDHEN and CDR2 SYDVKM. This CDR3 is 15 amino acids long. V was trimmed by 7 bases and J by 4 bases, leaving 14 bases between them. The sequence was obtained from a man aged 35 to 55 who had been exposed to COVID-19. Input material: PBMCs or T cells enriched from blood (not recorded which). This rearrangement joins TRBV28 to TRBJ1-6, with D possibly being TRBD1 (5 bases). This CDR3 reads CASTDGAGYNSPLHF. The CDR3 coding sequence is TGTGCCAGCACCGACGGAGCAGGGTATAATTCACCCCTCCACTTT.